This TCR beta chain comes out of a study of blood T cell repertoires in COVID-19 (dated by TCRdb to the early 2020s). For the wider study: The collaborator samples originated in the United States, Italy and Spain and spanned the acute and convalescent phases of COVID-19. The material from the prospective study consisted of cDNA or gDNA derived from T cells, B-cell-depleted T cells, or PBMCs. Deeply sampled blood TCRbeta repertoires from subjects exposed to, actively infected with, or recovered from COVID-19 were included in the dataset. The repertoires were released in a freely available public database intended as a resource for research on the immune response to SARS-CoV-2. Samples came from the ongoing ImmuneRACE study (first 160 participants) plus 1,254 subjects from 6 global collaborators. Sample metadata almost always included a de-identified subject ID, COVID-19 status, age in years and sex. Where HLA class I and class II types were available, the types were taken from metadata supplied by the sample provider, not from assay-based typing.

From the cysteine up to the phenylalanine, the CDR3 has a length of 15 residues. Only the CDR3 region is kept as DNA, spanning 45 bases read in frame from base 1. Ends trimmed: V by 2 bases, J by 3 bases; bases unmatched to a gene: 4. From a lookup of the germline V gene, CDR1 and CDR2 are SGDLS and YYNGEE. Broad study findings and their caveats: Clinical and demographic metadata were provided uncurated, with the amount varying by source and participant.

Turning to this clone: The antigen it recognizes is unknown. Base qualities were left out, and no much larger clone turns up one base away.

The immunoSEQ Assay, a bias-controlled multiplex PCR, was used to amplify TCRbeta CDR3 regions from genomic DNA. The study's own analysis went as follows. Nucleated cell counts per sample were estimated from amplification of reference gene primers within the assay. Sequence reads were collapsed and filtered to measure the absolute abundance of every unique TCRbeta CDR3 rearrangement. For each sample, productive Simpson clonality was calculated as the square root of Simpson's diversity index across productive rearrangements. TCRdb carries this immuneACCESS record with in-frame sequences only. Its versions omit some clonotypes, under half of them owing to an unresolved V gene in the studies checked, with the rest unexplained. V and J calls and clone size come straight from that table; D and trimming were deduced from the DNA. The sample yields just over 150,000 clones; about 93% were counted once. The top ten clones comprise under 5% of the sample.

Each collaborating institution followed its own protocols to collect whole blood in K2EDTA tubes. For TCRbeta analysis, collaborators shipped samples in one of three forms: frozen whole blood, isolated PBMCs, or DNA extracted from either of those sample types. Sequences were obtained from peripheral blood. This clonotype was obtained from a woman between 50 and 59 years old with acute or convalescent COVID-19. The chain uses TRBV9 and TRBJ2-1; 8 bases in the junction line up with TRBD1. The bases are TGTGCCAGCAGCGTCGGACAGGGCGTCTACAATGAGCAGTTCTTC. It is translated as CASSVGQGVYNEQFF.